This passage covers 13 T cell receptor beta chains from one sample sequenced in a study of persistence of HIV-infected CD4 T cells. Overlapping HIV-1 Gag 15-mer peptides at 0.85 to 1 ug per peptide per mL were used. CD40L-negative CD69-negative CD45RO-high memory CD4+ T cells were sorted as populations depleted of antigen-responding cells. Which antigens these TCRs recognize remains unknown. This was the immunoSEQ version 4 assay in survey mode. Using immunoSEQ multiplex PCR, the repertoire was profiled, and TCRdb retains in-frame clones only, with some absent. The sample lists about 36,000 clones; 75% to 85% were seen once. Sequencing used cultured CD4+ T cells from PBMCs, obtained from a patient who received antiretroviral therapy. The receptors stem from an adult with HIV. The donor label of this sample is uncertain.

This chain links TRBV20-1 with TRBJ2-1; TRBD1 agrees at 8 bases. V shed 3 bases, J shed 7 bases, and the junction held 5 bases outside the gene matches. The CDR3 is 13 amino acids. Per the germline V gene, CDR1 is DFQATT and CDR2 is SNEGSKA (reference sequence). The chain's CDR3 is CSASRQGANEQFF. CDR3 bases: TGCAGTGCTAGTCGTCAGGGGGCGAATGAGCAGTTCTTC.

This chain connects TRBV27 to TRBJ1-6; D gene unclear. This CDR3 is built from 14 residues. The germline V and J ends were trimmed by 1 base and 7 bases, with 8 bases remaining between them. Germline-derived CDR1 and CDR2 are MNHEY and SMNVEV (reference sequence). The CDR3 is CASSLWPGNSPLHF. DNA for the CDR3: TGTGCCAGCAGTTTATGGCCGGGAAATTCACCCCTCCACTTT.

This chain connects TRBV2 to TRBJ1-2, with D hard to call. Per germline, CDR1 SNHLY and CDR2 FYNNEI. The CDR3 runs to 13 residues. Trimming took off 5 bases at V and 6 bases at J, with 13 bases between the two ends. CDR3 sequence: CASSTTPTDGYTF. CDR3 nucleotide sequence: TGTGCCAGCAGTACGACCCCTACGGATGGCTACACCTTC.

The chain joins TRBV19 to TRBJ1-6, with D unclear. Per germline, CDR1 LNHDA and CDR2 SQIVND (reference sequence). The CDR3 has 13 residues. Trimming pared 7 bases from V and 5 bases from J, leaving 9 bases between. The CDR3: CASKRENNSPLHF. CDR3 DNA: TGTGCCAGTAAGAGAGAGAATAATTCACCCCTCCACTTT.

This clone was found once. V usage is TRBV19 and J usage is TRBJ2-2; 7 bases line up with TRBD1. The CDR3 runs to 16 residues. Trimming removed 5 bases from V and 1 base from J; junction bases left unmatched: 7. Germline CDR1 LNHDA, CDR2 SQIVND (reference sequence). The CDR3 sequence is CASSPPTGLNTGELFF. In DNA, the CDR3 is TGTGCCAGTAGTCCCCCGACAGGGCTGAACACCGGGGAGCTGTTTTTT.

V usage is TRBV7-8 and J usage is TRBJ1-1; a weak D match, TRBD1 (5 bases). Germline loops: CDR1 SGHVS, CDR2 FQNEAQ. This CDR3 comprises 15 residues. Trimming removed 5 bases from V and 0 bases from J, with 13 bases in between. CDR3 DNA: TGTGCCAGCAGCCCCAATCGAGGGGTGAACACTGAAGCTTTCTTT. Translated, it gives CASSPNRGVNTEAFF.

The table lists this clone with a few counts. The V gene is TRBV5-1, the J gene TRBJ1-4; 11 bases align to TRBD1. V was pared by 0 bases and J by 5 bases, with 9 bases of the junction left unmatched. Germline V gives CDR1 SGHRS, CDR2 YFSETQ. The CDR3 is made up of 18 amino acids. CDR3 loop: CASSLDESGTGGNEKLFF. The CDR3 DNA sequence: TGCGCCAGCAGCTTGGATGAATCCGGGACAGGGGGAAATGAAAAACTGTTTTTT.

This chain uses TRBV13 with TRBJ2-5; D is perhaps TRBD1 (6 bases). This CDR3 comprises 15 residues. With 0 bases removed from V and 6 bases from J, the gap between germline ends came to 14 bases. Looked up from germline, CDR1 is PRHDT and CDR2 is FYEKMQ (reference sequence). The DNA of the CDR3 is TGTGCCAGCAGCTTAGGACGAGGGGGTGGACAGACCCAGTACTTC. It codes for CASSLGRGGGQTQYF.

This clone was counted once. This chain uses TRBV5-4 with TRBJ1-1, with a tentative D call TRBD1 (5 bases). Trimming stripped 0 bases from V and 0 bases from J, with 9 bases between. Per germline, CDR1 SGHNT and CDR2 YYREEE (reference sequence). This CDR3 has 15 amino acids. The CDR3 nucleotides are TGTGCCAGCAGCTTGGCGGGACGGATGAACACTGAAGCTTTCTTT. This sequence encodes CASSLAGRMNTEAFF.

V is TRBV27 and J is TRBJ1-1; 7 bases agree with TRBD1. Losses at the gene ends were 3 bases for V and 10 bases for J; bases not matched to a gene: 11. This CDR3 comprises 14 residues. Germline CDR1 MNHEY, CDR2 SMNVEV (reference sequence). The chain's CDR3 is CASSFEGARFRAFF. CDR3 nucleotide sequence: TGTGCCAGCAGTTTCGAGGGGGCTCGATTTCGAGCTTTCTTT.

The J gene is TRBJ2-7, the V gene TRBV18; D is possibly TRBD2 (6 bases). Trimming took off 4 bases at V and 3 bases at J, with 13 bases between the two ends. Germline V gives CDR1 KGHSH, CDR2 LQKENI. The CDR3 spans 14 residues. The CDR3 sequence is CASSLGAGSYEQYF. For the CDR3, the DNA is TGTGCCAGCTCACTGGGAGCCGGGAGCTACGAGCAGTACTTC.

The DNA of the CDR3 is TGTGCCGGGGGGACCAACTCTGGAAACACCATATATTTT. Translating gives CAGGTNSGNTIYF. This rearrangement joins TRBV19 to TRBJ1-3, with D perhaps matching TRBD1 (5 bases). The V end was cut by 11 bases, the J end by 0 bases, with 11 bases between. The CDR3 totals 13 residues. Germline V gene sequence: CDR1 LNHDA, CDR2 SQIVND (reference sequence).

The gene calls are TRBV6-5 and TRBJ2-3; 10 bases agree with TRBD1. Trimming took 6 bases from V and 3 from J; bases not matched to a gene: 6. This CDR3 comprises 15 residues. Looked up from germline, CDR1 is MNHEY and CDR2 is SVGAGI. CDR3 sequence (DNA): TGTGCCAGCAGGGGGGACAGGGGAATAACAGATACGCAGTATTTT. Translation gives CASRGDRGITDTQYF.